These T cell receptor beta chains were read from a single sample in a study of beta chain features in type 1 diabetes. The protocol was immunoSEQ multiplex PCR, while the TCRdb copy is restricted to in-frame clones and leaves out a portion. In the table there are around 340,000 clones, around 8.5% of which are singletons. The sample taken for sequencing was central memory CD4+ T cells from blood. These receptors originate from a man younger than 40 with type 1 diabetes. Each CDR3 is given with its conserved first and last residue. A D gene is named only where the DNA matches it firmly. Size values are once, few and many counts, or a class for expanded clones, and some rows have none.

clone size	D gene	V gene	J gene	CDR3 length	CDR3 DNA	CDR3 protein
few	TRBD2	TRBV5-4	TRBJ2-3	17	TGTGCCAGCAGCCTCTTTGGGACTAGCGGGGGGACAGATACGCAGTATTTT	CASSLFGTSGGTDTQYF
few	NA	TRBV2	TRBJ1-1	15	TGTGCCAGCAGTGGGGGGCGAGGAATGAACACTGAAGCTTTCTTT	CASSGGRGMNTEAFF
few	NA	TRBV30	TRBJ1-1	12	TGTGCCTGGAGTGTAAGGCAGGGTTGGGCTTTCTTT	CAWSVRQGWAFF
many	TRBD2	TRBV11-2	TRBJ2-1	16	TGTGCCAGCAGCCCGGAGGTAGCGGGGGGGCCTGGTGAGCAGTTCTTC	CASSPEVAGGPGEQFF
many	TRBD1	TRBV25-1	TRBJ1-5	12	TGTGCCAGAGACAGGGAGATTGGGCCCCAGCATTTT	CARDREIGPQHF
few	NA	TRBV5-1	TRBJ1-2	12	TGCGCCAGCAGCTTAGGGGCTGATGGCTACACCTTC	CASSLGADGYTF
few	NA	TRBV18	TRBJ2-7	13	TGTGCCAGCTCACCATCCCAGATCTACGAGCAGTACTTC	CASSPSQIYEQYF
NA	TRBD2	TRBV9	TRBJ2-2	17	TGTGCCAGCAGCGGCGGGCAGACTAGCTGGAACACCGGGGAGCTGTTTTTT	CASSGGQTSWNTGELFF
many	NA	TRBV7-2	TRBJ2-3	11	TGTGCCAGTACTAGCACAGATACGCAGTATTTT	CASTSTDTQYF
few	NA	TRBV11-2	TRBJ2-3	14	TGTGCCAGCAGCTCCGGCAGCAGCACAGATACGCAGTATTTT	CASSSGSSTDTQYF
few	TRBD1	TRBV27	TRBJ2-3	18	TGTGCCAGCAGTCCATTATGGACAGGACGGACTAGCACAGATACGCAGTATTTT	CASSPLWTGRTSTDTQYF
few	TRBD1	TRBV10-3	TRBJ1-1	15	TGTGCCATCAGGGGGGAACAGGGGGTTAGCACTGAAGCTTTCTTT	CAIRGEQGVSTEAFF
many	NA	TRBV10-3	TRBJ2-5	15	TGTGCCATCAGTGAAAGACGGCTCACCCAAGAGACCCAGTACTTC	CAISERRLTQETQYF
NA	NA	TRBV29-1	TRBJ2-7	10	TGCAGCGTTGTTTCGATCGAGCAGTACTTC	CSVVSIEQYF
NA	NA	TRBV7-9	TRBJ1-1	13	TGTGCCAGCAGCCCCGGGACACCCATTGAAGCTTTCTTT	CASSPGTPIEAFF
many	TRBD2	TRBV5-1	TRBJ2-3	15	TGCGCCAGCAGCTTGGTGGGACTAGCGTTGGATACGCAGTATTTT	CASSLVGLALDTQYF
NA	NA	TRBV4-3	TRBJ1-2	13	TGCGCCAGCAGCCTGGACAGCTCCTATGGCTACACCTTC	CASSLDSSYGYTF
NA	NA	TRBV6-5	TRBJ2-3	15	TGTGCCAGCAGTTACTCGCGGGGAACCTCTAATACGCAGTATTTT	CASSYSRGTSNTQYF
NA	NA	TRBV18	TRBJ2-5	13	TGTGCCAGCTCACCAATGGCTGAAGAGACCCAGTACTTC	CASSPMAEETQYF
NA	TRBD2	TRBV2	TRBJ2-3	15	TGTGCCAGCAGCGGGACTAGCGGTTACACAGATACGCAGTATTTT	CASSGTSGYTDTQYF
few	TRBD1	TRBV9	TRBJ2-7	15	TGTGCCAGCAGCGTAGGACAGGGGACCTCCTACGAGCAGTACTTC	CASSVGQGTSYEQYF
few	NA	TRBV21-1	TRBJ2-7	16	TGTGCCAGCGGTCCCACCAGCGAGAGGGTCGAATACGAGCAGTACTTC	CASGPTSERVEYEQYF
NA	TRBD2	TRBV7-2	TRBJ2-7	17	TGTGCCAGCAGCTTAGCGGGCGGCGGGGGGCTATCCTACGAGCAGTACTTC	CASSLAGGGGLSYEQYF
many	TRBD2	TRBV14	TRBJ2-6	21	TGTGCCAGCAGCCCCTCCCGACTAGCGGGGGGACCATCCTCTGGGGCCAACGTCCTGACTTTC	CASSPSRLAGGPSSGANVLTF
few	TRBD2	TRBV29-1	TRBJ2-5	15	TGCAGCGTTGTGAGGGGACTAGCGGGGTTGGAGACCCAGTACTTC	CSVVRGLAGLETQYF
many	NA	TRBV7-9	TRBJ2-7	13	TGTGCCAGCAGCTCTAGTGGGGTCCCCGAGCAGTACTTC	CASSSSGVPEQYF
few	NA	TRBV6-5	TRBJ2-5	11	TGTGCAACGGGACTCCAAGAGACCCAGTACTTC	CATGLQETQYF